This T cell receptor (beta chain) was captured in a study of beta chain features in type 1 diabetes. Across the whole study: Cells sorted and examined across all samples totaled approximately 100,000,000.

CDR1 and CDR2 from the germline V gene are MNHNS and SASEGT. The CDR3 is 15 amino acids. Trimming took 6 bases from V and 4 from J; bases not matched to a gene: 2. Expressed TCRB transcripts were sequenced, since all the RNA that had been isolated was reverse transcribed. This table comes from immunoSEQ multiplex PCR, and its TCRdb copy is limited to in-frame clones, with some not included. The table includes some 160,000 clones, roughly 9% detected once. Overall study findings and caveats: PCR might pick shorter templates more often, in the same way for patients and controls. Type 1 diabetes patients had TCRB CDR3s that were shorter (moderately but significantly so) in all four CD4+ subsets. VDJ junctions in type 1 diabetes patients carried more deletions and fewer insertions.

This clone was seen only a few times. The antigen remains unidentified. CD4+ naive, central memory, regulatory and stem cell-like memory subsets were isolated by sorting on CD45RO/CCR7/CD25/CD127/CD95/CD27. The rearrangement links TRBV6-1 to TRBJ2-3, with TRBD2 identical over 15 bases. What was sequenced was central memory CD4+ T cells from blood. This receptor was taken from a woman younger than 45 with type 1 diabetes. The CDR3 DNA reads as TGTGCCAGCAGCGGACTAGCGGGAGGGTCAGATACGCAGTATTTT. Encoded protein: CASSGLAGGSDTQYF.